The next 5 T cell receptor beta chains were all read from a single sample in a study of post-analysis software for immune sequencing data (dated by TCRdb to about 2015). The antigens for these receptors are not known. The protocol used for the library was PCR. Sequencing was carried out with an Illumina HiSeq 2500. To reduce PCR and sequencing biases, unique molecular identifiers were built into the TCR beta cDNA libraries. The public reads were run again by TCRdb, first through fastp at Q25 and then through MiXCR, and only productive beta chains were kept. Rows with a matching CDR3 protein are joined into one entry that keeps the most common DNA and genes. The sample table records roughly 730,000 distinct CDR3 sequences; about 27% of these occur just once. The top ten constitute 0.5% to 0.6% of the sample. Overall results and qualifications from the work: Patients showed significantly higher frequencies than controls for five TRBV segments, among them TRBV5-6, TRBV5-1 and TRBV20-1.

Sequences were obtained from blood. The receptors were sampled from a girl aged 5 to 17 with multiple sclerosis.

This clonotype was recorded only once. This chain links TRBV28 with TRBJ1-1; a possible D gene is TRBD1 (6 bases). The CDR3 totals 14 residues. V shed 8 bases and J shed 0 bases, with 13 bases lying between them. Germline V gene sequence: CDR1 MDHEN, CDR2 SYDVKM. CDR3 residues: CASRRGAMNTEAFF. The CDR3 region has the DNA TGTGCCAGCCGGCGGGGGGCCATGAACACTGAAGCTTTCTTT. Full variable domain (rest looked up from reference TRBV28 and TRBJ1-1): DVKVTQSSRYLVKRTGEKVFLECVQDMDHENMFWYRQDPGLGLRLIYFSYDVKMKEKGDIPEGYSVSREKKERFSLILESASTNQTSMYLCASRRGAMNTEAFFGQGTRLTVV.

In this sample, this clonotype turned up a few times. J is TRBJ1-6 and V is TRBV7-6; D unresolved. Germline V gene data show CDR1 as SGHVS and CDR2 as FNYEAQ. Trimming shortened V by 1 base and J by 9 bases, and 4 bases separated the two germline ends. The CDR3 has 12 residues. CDR3 sequence: CASSLGSSPLHF. As DNA, the CDR3 is TGTGCCAGCAGCTTAGGCAGTTCACCCCTCCACTTT.

CDR3 residues: CASSLSLLTGTEQYF. DNA for the CDR3: TGTGCCAGCAGTTTATCCCTCCTAACAGGGACCGAGCAGTACTTC. This rearrangement joins TRBV27 to TRBJ2-7, with D possibly being TRBD1 (6 bases). V was trimmed by 0 bases and J by 6 bases, leaving 15 bases between them. The CDR3 covers 15 residues. From germline, CDR1 is MNHEY and CDR2 SMNVEV (reference sequence).

J is TRBJ2-1 and V is TRBV20-1, with TRBD2 matching over 15 bases. Germline values: CDR1 DFQATT, CDR2 SNEGSKA (reference sequence). Unmatched junction bases numbered 4, after V lost 3 bases and J lost 10 bases. The CDR3 consists of 14 residues. CDR3 nucleotides: TGCAGTGCTAGTTACGGGACTAGCGGGGGGGAGCAGTTCTTC. Protein product: CSASYGTSGGEQFF.

This chain joins TRBV20-1 and TRBJ1-2; weak D call: TRBD1 (5 bases). The CDR3 has 12 amino acids. CDR1 DFQATT and CDR2 SNEGSKA come from the germline V gene (reference sequence). Trimming removed 1 base from V and 8 bases from J, with 11 bases in between. CDR3 nucleotides: TGCAGTGCTAGAGGGGGGATCTACGGCTACACCTTC. Its protein is CSARGGIYGYTF.